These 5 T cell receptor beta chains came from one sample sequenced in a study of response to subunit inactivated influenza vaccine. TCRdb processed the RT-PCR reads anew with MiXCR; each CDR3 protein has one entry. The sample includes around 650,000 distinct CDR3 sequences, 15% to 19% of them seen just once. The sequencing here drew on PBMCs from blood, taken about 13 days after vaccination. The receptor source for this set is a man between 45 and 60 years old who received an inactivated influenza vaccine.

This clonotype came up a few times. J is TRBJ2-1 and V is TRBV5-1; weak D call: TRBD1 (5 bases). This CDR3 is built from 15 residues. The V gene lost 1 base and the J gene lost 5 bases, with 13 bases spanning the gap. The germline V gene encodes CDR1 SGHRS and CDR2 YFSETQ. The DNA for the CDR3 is TGCGCCAGCAGCTTGCACGGACAACCGAACAATGAGCAGTTCTTC. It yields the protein CASSLHGQPNNEQFF. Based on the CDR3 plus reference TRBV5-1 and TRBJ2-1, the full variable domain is KAGVTQTPRYLIKTRGQQVTLSCSPISGHRSVSWYQQTPGQGLQFLFEYFSETQRNKGNFPGRFSGRQFSNSRSEMNVSTLELGDSALYLCASSLHGQPNNEQFFGPGTRLTVL.

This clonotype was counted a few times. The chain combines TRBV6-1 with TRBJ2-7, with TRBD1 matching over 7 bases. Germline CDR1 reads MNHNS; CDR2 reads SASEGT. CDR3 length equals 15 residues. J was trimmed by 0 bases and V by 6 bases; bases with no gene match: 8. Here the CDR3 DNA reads TGTGCCAGCAGGCTCCAGGGGGTCAGCTCCTACGAGCAGTACTTC. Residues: CASRLQGVSSYEQYF.

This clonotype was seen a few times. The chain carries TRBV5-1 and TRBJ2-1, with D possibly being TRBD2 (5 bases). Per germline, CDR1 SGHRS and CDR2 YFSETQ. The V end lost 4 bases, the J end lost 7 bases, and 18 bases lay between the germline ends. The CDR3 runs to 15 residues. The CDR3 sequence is CASSPSWTGKNEQFF. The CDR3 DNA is TGCGCCAGCAGCCCCAGTTGGACTGGCAAAAATGAGCAGTTCTTC.

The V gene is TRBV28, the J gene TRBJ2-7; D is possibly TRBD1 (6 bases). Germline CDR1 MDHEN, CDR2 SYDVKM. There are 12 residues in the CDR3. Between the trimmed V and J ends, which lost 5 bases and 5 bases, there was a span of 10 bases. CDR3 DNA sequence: TGTGCCAGCAGTGTAACAGGGAACGAGCAGTACTTC. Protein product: CASSVTGNEQYF.

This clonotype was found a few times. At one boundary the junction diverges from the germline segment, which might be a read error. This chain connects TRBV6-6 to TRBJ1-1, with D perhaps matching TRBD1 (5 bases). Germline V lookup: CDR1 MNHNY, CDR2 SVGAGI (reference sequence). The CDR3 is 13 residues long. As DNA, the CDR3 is TGTGACAGCAGTTTCGGACAAAACACTGAAGCTTTCTTT. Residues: CDSSFGQNTEAFF.